This T cell receptor beta chain was identified in a study of blood T cell repertoires in COVID-19 (TCRdb year 2020). Some background on the complete study: Samples covering the acute and convalescent phases of COVID-19 were provided by collaborators in the United States, Italy and Spain. The prospective study material was composed of cDNA or gDNA derived from T cells, B-cell-depleted T cells, or PBMCs. A freely available public database, intended as a resource for researchers studying the immune response to SARS-CoV-2, is where the repertoires were released. Where HLA class I and class II types were available, the types were taken from metadata supplied by the sample provider, not from assay-based typing. Nearly every sample came with metadata listing a de-identified subject ID, COVID-19 status, age in years and sex. The dataset comprised deeply sampled blood TCRbeta repertoires from subjects exposed to, actively infected with, or recovered from COVID-19. The samples were drawn from two sources: the first 160 participants of the ongoing ImmuneRACE study, and over 1,000 subjects contributed by 6 global collaborators.

CDR1 and CDR2, per the germline V gene, are KGHDR and SFDVKD. The CDR3 measures 15 amino acids from cysteine to phenylalanine. Only CDR3 DNA remains: 45 bases, in frame from the first base. V is pruned by 6 bases and J by 2 bases, leaving 7 bases of the junction without a gene match. Notes on this clone: Its recognized antigen is unknown. Base qualities are not provided; no much larger clone lies one nucleotide away.

Beyond this particular receptor, the publication reports: The amount of clinical and demographic metadata varied by source and participant and was provided uncurated.

TCRbeta CDR3 regions were amplified from genomic DNA using the immunoSEQ Assay, a bias-controlled multiplex PCR. Per the original workflow: Nucleated cell counts per sample were estimated from amplification of reference gene primers within the assay. To quantify the absolute abundance of each unique TCRbeta CDR3 rearrangement, sequence reads were collapsed and filtered. For each sample, productive Simpson clonality was calculated as the square root of Simpson's diversity index over productive rearrangements. The table comes from immuneACCESS by way of TCRdb, which keeps in-frame sequences with V and J called. Part of the clones is missing from these tables; in studies checked, under half for an unresolved V gene and the rest for unknown reasons. That table is the source of V, J and clone size, and D and trimming were worked out from the DNA. The sample table shows some 230,000 clones, and about 85% are seen once. The ten largest clones add up to around 0.97% of the sample.

The collaborating institutions used their own protocols to collect whole blood in K2EDTA tubes. Collaborator samples were shipped for TCRbeta analysis as frozen whole blood, isolated PBMCs, or DNA extracted from either sample type. The chain is assembled from TRBV24-1 and TRBJ1-2; 8 nucleotides in the junction match TRBD1. Material for sequencing was peripheral blood. This clonotype was sampled from a man aged 35 to 55 with acute or convalescent COVID-19. DNA sequence: TGTGCCACCAGTCCTAACAGGGGGAAGAACTATGGCTACACCTTC. This yields the protein CATSPNRGKNYGYTF.